Listed here are 18 T cell receptor beta chains from one sample, sequenced in a study of CD8 T cells in ankylosing spondylitis. Each CDR3 protein is one row after TCRdb ran MiXCR on the 5' RACE reads. Of 150,000 or so distinct CDR3 sequences listed, around 18% were seen once; the top ten hold roughly 7.7%. Sequenced: blood, either unsorted or a sorted T cell fraction (not recorded which). Receptor source: a male donor with ankylosing spondylitis or in good health (not recorded which).

The chain combines TRBV7-2 with TRBJ2-3; D uncertain. The V and J ends lost 0 bases and 4 bases respectively, with 14 bases between them. Germline V gene sequence: CDR1 SGHTA, CDR2 FQGNSA. The CDR3 has 16 amino acids. This CDR3 is CASSLAGGTLPDTQYF. The DNA for the CDR3 is TGTGCCAGCAGCTTAGCAGGTGGAACCCTACCAGATACGCAGTATTTT.

This clonotype was recorded at least ten times. The chain joins TRBV10-3 to TRBJ2-2, with D possibly being TRBD1 or TRBD2 (5 bases each). Germline-derived CDR1 and CDR2 are ENHRY and SYGVKD. This CDR3 spans 15 amino acids. Trimming pared 4 bases from V and 1 base from J, leaving 10 bases between. The DNA of the CDR3 is TGTGCCATCAGTGGGGGGACGGTGAACACCGGGGAGCTGTTTTTT. Protein product: CAISGGTVNTGELFF.

This clonotype was observed at least ten times. The gene calls are TRBV20-1 and TRBJ2-7; TRBD1 is a possible D gene (5 bases). This CDR3 comprises 12 residues. From germline, CDR1 is DFQATT and CDR2 SNEGSKA (reference sequence). V lost 2 bases and J 7 bases, leaving 12 bases between the germline ends. CDR3 nucleotide sequence: TGCAGTGCTAGAAACTCAGGGCCAGAGCAGTACTTC. It translates to CSARNSGPEQYF.

This clonotype was seen a handful of times. V usage is TRBV19 and J usage is TRBJ2-5; 8 bases fit TRBD1. This CDR3 is 14 amino acids long. J lost 7 bases, V lost 6 bases, and 10 bases had no gene match. The germline CDR1 and CDR2 sequences are LNHDA and SQIVND (reference sequence). The CDR3 sequence: CASRTQGAIGTQYF. CDR3 DNA: TGTGCCAGTAGGACCCAGGGGGCCATCGGGACCCAGTACTTC.

The chain recombines TRBV11-2 with TRBJ2-5, with D maybe TRBD1 (6 bases). From germline, CDR1 is SGHAT and CDR2 FQNNGV. The CDR3 runs 18 residues. The V and J ends lost 1 base and 4 bases respectively, with 22 bases between them. For the CDR3, the DNA is TGTGCCAGCAGCTTAGCCGGACAGATGACACTTGGAAGAGAGACCCAGTACTTC. Translated: CASSLAGQMTLGRETQYF.

The chain uses TRBV20-1 and TRBJ2-3; 11 nucleotides match TRBD2. The trim removed 3 bases at V and 4 bases at J, leaving 6 bases unmatched. Germline lookup yields CDR1 DFQATT and CDR2 SNEGSKA (reference sequence). The CDR3 has 15 residues. The CDR3 loop is CSASILAGGPDTQYF. The CDR3 DNA sequence: TGCAGTGCTAGTATTCTAGCGGGAGGTCCAGATACGCAGTATTTT.

This clonotype was recorded at least ten times. The rearrangement uses TRBV7-2 and TRBJ2-5; 7 bases agree with TRBD2. This CDR3 is built from 14 residues. Per the germline V gene, CDR1 is SGHTA and CDR2 is FQGNSA. Trimming at V came to 3 bases and at J to 8 bases, leaving 9 bases not matched to a gene. The CDR3 DNA is TGTGCCAGCAGCTTGGGAGGGACCCGTACAACCCAGTACTTC. Its protein is CASSLGGTRTTQYF.

This clonotype was counted many times. This sequence joins TRBV30 and TRBJ1-6, with 12 positions matching TRBD1. The CDR3 length is 16 residues. Unmatched junction bases numbered 2, after V lost 3 bases and J lost 2 bases. Germline V gene data show CDR1 as GTSNPN and CDR2 as SVGIG (reference sequence). CDR3 amino acids: CAWSGTGGTYNSPLHF. The CDR3, as DNA: TGTGCCTGGAGCGGGACAGGGGGCACCTATAATTCACCCCTCCACTTT.

The chain combines TRBV5-1 with TRBJ2-7; 7 nucleotides line up with TRBD1. The CDR3 runs 13 residues. V shed 6 bases and J 2 bases; nucleotides not matched to a gene: 5. CDR1 SGHRS and CDR2 YFSETQ come from the germline V gene. The CDR3 DNA reads as TGCGCCAGCATGGACAGGAATGCCTACGAGCAGTACTTC. Amino acid sequence: CASMDRNAYEQYF.

This clonotype has at least ten counts. The chain is built from TRBV5-1 and TRBJ1-1; TRBD1 might be the D (5 bases). This CDR3 contains 15 residues. The V and J ends lost 0 bases and 1 base respectively, with 10 bases between them. Germline V gene sequence: CDR1 SGHRS, CDR2 YFSETQ. The CDR3 sequence is CASSLGGTANTEAFF. CDR3 DNA: TGCGCCAGCAGCTTGGGAGGGACGGCGAACACTGAAGCTTTCTTT.

J is TRBJ2-3 and V is TRBV2; D is possibly TRBD1 (6 bases). This CDR3 has 12 amino acids. The germline V and J ends were trimmed by 4 bases and 6 bases, with 8 bases remaining between them. The germline gives CDR1 SNHLY, CDR2 FYNNEI. The CDR3 bases are TGTGCCAGCAGTGGGACAGCGGATACGCAGTATTTT. Protein: CASSGTADTQYF. Based on the CDR3 plus reference TRBV2 and TRBJ2-3, the full variable domain is EPEVTQTPSHQVTQMGQEVILRCVPISNHLYFYWYRQILGQKVEFLVSFYNNEISEKSEIFDDQFSVERPDGSNFTLKIRSTKLEDSAMYFCASSGTADTQYFGPGTRLTVL.

This clonotype was picked up a small number of times. The rearrangement uses TRBV19 and TRBJ2-1; 9 positions agree with TRBD2. The CDR3 contains 16 residues. V gave up 6 bases and J gave up 2 bases; unmatched junction bases: 8. Germline V gene lookup returns CDR1 LNHDA and CDR2 SQIVND (reference sequence). DNA of the CDR3: TGTGCCAGTAGGGAGATTAGCGGGAGCCCCTACAATGAGCAGTTCTTC. This gives the protein CASREISGSPYNEQFF.

The sample holds many counts of this clonotype. Here the CDR3 reads CSVEGTDSQPQHF. In DNA, the CDR3 is TGCAGCGTTGAAGGGACAGACAGTCAGCCCCAGCATTTT. The V call is TRBV29-1, the J call TRBJ1-5; D is perhaps TRBD1 (6 bases). Trimming cost V 1 base and J 6 bases, with 10 bases left between them. CDR1 is SQVTM and CDR2 is ANQGSEA in the germline V gene. CDR3 size: 13 residues.

This clonotype was observed a handful of times. The chain joins TRBV20-1 to TRBJ1-5, with 8 positions matching TRBD1. After removal of 5 bases from V and 2 bases from J, the junction contained 5 bases not matched to a gene. This CDR3 contains 14 residues. Germline V gene lookup returns CDR1 DFQATT and CDR2 SNEGSKA (reference sequence). The CDR3 sequence is CSAGHRGGNQPQHF. CDR3 in DNA: TGCAGTGCTGGACACAGGGGGGGCAATCAGCCCCAGCATTTT.

The chain joins TRBV20-1 to TRBJ1-2, with D possibly being TRBD1 (5 bases). Deletions cut 3 bases from V and 4 bases from J, with 12 bases between. Germline loops: CDR1 DFQATT, CDR2 SNEGSKA (reference sequence). The CDR3 spans 13 residues. CDR3 sequence reads: CSARSAGTYGYTF. The CDR3 bases are TGCAGTGCTAGGTCGGCAGGGACCTATGGCTACACCTTC.

The rearrangement uses TRBV7-9 and TRBJ1-1; no definite D call. Germline assignment: CDR1 SEHNR and CDR2 FQNEAQ (reference sequence). There are 13 residues in the CDR3. Trimming took 2 bases from V and 1 from J, leaving 5 bases between them. This chain's CDR3 is CASSLRQNTEAFF. CDR3 DNA: TGTGCCAGCAGCTTACGACAGAACACTGAAGCTTTCTTT.

Only a few counts were recorded for this clonotype. V and J are TRBV2 and TRBJ2-6; D is perhaps TRBD2 (5 bases). This CDR3 is built from 21 residues. CDR1 and CDR2 from the germline V gene are SNHLY and FYNNEI. The germline V and J ends were trimmed by 1 base and 4 bases, with 26 bases remaining between them. CDR3 sequence (DNA): TGTGCCAGCAGTGAAGGTTTCGGGATTTCCACCCCTTCGGGGGGGGCCAACGTCCTGACTTTC. Its translation is CASSEGFGISTPSGGANVLTF.

This clonotype has at least ten counts. This chain joins TRBV6-5 and TRBJ1-4; no clear D gene. The CDR3 is made up of 15 amino acids. In germline, CDR1 is MNHEY, CDR2 SVGAGI. The V and J ends lost 2 bases and 0 bases respectively, with 7 bases between them. CDR3 sequence: CASSYGLATNEKLFF. The CDR3 DNA sequence: TGTGCCAGCAGTTACGGGCTGGCAACTAATGAAAAACTGTTTTTT.